The source of this T cell receptor beta chain is a study of T cell changes during pregnancy in multiple sclerosis. Assay: immunoSEQ multiplex PCR; the TCRdb copy retains only in-frame clones and omits some. This table has 50,000 to 60,000 clones, approximately 90% appearing once. V was pared by 5 bases and J by 8 bases, with 16 bases of the junction left unmatched. This CDR3 contains 16 residues. CDR1 is MDHEN, CDR2 SYDVKM, per germline. The chain is built from TRBV28 and TRBJ1-2, with 8 bases fitting TRBD1. The sample consisted of CD4+ T cells from peripheral blood mononuclear cells, taken in the first trimester of pregnancy. This receptor was obtained from a female donor with multiple sclerosis, enrolled in a pregnancy study. CDR3 DNA sequence: TGTGCCAGCAGTCCCTCCTCAACAGGGGGTGTGCGAGGCTACACCTTC. The encoded protein is CASSPSSTGGVRGYTF.